The 26 T cell receptor beta chains below were found in one sample sequenced in a study of blood T cell repertoires in COVID-19. The repertoire was sequenced with immunoSEQ multiplex PCR; TCRdb's copy has only in-frame clones and lacks some. The data contain roughly 110,000 clones, about three quarters of them singletons. Sample: peripheral blood. The receptor source for this set is an elderly man with COVID-19, enrolled during active disease.

The chain joins TRBV4-1 to TRBJ2-7; TRBD1 matches 8 bases. J was trimmed by 5 bases and V by 4 bases; bases with no gene match: 7. The CDR3 spans 14 residues. Germline-derived CDR1 and CDR2 are MGHRA and YSYEKL. CDR3 loop: CASSPYDRGDEQYF. CDR3 nucleotide sequence: TGCGCCAGCAGCCCTTATGACAGGGGCGACGAGCAGTACTTC.

V gene TRBV6-5 combines with J gene TRBJ2-7; tentative D call: TRBD2 (6 bases). The CDR3 is 13 residues long. The germline gives CDR1 MNHEY, CDR2 SVGAGI. V was clipped by 8 bases and J by 6 bases, with 17 bases between them. The CDR3 region is CASGSTRWGEQYF. In nucleotides, the CDR3 is TGTGCCAGCGGATCGACTAGGTGGGGCGAGCAGTACTTC.

This chain connects TRBV7-2 to TRBJ2-5; D is possibly TRBD1 (5 bases). Germline V gene sequence: CDR1 SGHTA, CDR2 FQGNSA. The CDR3 sequence is 15 residues long. Trimming removed 5 bases at V and 5 bases at J, with 18 bases between. CDR3 nucleotide sequence: TGTGCCAGCAGCCCCGCGTTTTCAGGGCCGGAGACCCAGTACTTC. It encodes CASSPAFSGPETQYF.

This sequence joins TRBV24-1 and TRBJ2-5; TRBD1 matches 7 bases. Germline values: CDR1 KGHDR, CDR2 SFDVKD. J was trimmed by 4 bases and V by 4 bases; bases with no gene match: 11. The CDR3 covers 16 residues. The CDR3 bases are TGTGCCACCAGTGACCCTGACAGGGACCTTTTAGAGACCCAGTACTTC. This encodes CATSDPDRDLLETQYF.

The CDR3 loop is CASSYSRTSGSYEQYF. The CDR3 region has the DNA TGTGCCAGCAGTTACTCCCGGACTAGCGGGAGTTACGAGCAGTACTTC. V usage is TRBV6-5 and J usage is TRBJ2-7; 13 bases are a match to TRBD2. J gave up 4 bases and V 0 bases, and 3 bases lay outside the gene matches. The germline V gene encodes CDR1 MNHEY and CDR2 SVGAGI. CDR3 length: 16 residues.

The gene calls are TRBV11-3 and TRBJ2-4; 8 nucleotides match TRBD2. This CDR3 contains 15 residues. Germline V gene lookup returns CDR1 SGHNT and CDR2 YENEEA. The trim removed 2 bases at V and 3 bases at J, leaving 3 bases unmatched. This CDR3 is CASSLSGTSKNIQYF. CDR3 DNA: TGTGCCAGCAGCTTATCCGGGACTAGCAAAAACATTCAGTACTTC.

The V gene is TRBV24-1, the J gene TRBJ1-2; D perhaps matches TRBD1 (6 bases). Germline CDR1 and CDR2: KGHDR and SFDVKD. The CDR3 extends over 13 amino acids. Trimming removed 5 bases from V and 2 bases from J, with 8 bases in between. CDR3 amino acids: CATSADSNYGYTF. The DNA for the CDR3 is TGTGCCACCAGTGCGGACAGCAACTATGGCTACACCTTC.

This clone was observed once. The chain joins TRBV7-9 to TRBJ1-5; 9 bases match TRBD1. The CDR3 has 18 amino acids. The V and J ends lost 0 bases and 0 bases, in that order; junction bases with no gene match: 6. The germline CDR1 and CDR2 sequences are SEHNR and FQNEAQ (reference sequence). CDR3 protein: CASSLAATGGRSNQPQHF. CDR3 nucleotide sequence: TGTGCCAGCAGCTTAGCGGCGACAGGGGGTCGTAGCAATCAGCCCCAGCATTTT. The full variable domain, with the rest looked up from reference TRBV7-9 and TRBJ1-5, is DTGVSQNPRHKITKRGQNVTFRCDPISEHNRLYWYRQTLGQGPEFLTYFQNEAQLEKSRLLSDRFSAERPKGSFSTLEIQRTEQGDSAMYLCASSLAATGGRSNQPQHFGDGTRLSIL.

The chain joins TRBV20-1 to TRBJ2-1; 7 bases match TRBD2. Unmatched junction bases numbered 9, after V lost 4 bases and J lost 6 bases. The CDR3 extends over 14 amino acids. The germline V gene encodes CDR1 DFQATT and CDR2 SNEGSKA (reference sequence). The CDR3: CSATEAGRGNEQFF. CDR3 bases: TGCAGTGCTACTGAAGCGGGAAGGGGCAATGAGCAGTTCTTC.

The chain links TRBV5-6 to TRBJ2-1; D ambiguous. The V end was cut by 2 bases, the J end by 10 bases, with 10 bases between. The CDR3 consists of 12 residues. CDR1 and CDR2 from the germline V gene are SGHDT and YYEEEE. The CDR3 is CASSFLQIEQFF. CDR3 in DNA: TGTGCCAGCAGCTTTCTGCAGATCGAGCAGTTCTTC.

There are a few counts of this clone. The chain links TRBV28 to TRBJ1-4, with 9 bases matching TRBD1. This CDR3 contains 14 residues. The V gene end was trimmed by 5 bases and the J gene end by 6 bases; junction bases not matched to a gene: 4. Per the germline V gene, CDR1 is MDHEN and CDR2 is SYDVKM. Here the CDR3 DNA reads TGTGCCAGCAGTCCTTGGACAGGGGATGAAAAACTGTTTTTT. This codes for CASSPWTGDEKLFF. Looking up the rest from reference TRBV28 and TRBJ1-4 gives the full variable domain: DVKVTQSSRYLVKRTGEKVFLECVQDMDHENMFWYRQDPGLGLRLIYFSYDVKMKEKGDIPEGYSVSREKKERFSLILESASTNQTSMYLCASSPWTGDEKLFFGSGTQLSVL.

The genes are TRBV3-1 (or the pseudogene TRBV3-2) and TRBJ1-1; D not resolved. The CDR3 runs to 14 residues. The germline V and J ends were trimmed by 2 bases and 5 bases, with 12 bases remaining between them. Germline V gene sequence: CDR1 LGHDT, CDR2 YNNKEL (reference sequence). In nucleotides, the CDR3 is TGTGCCAGCAGCCAAAATGGGGAGGCTACTGAAGCTTTCTTT. Protein: CASSQNGEATEAFF.

V and J are TRBV19 and TRBJ2-7; 11 nucleotides agree with TRBD1. V shed 4 bases, J shed 5 bases, and the junction held 4 bases outside the gene matches. This CDR3 has 14 residues. Germline values: CDR1 LNHDA, CDR2 SQIVND (reference sequence). CDR3 loop: CASSTGQGADEQYF. The CDR3 DNA reads TGTGCCAGTAGTACCGGACAGGGGGCAGACGAGCAGTACTTC.

J is TRBJ1-6 and V is TRBV25-1; 8 positions match TRBD1. The V segment lost 4 bases and the J segment 7 bases; nucleotides outside the gene matches: 6. The CDR3 length is 15 residues. Germline loops: CDR1 MGHDK, CDR2 SYGVNS. CDR3 amino acids: CASSALDRENSPLHF. In DNA form, the CDR3 reads TGTGCCAGCAGTGCCTTGGACAGGGAAAATTCACCCCTCCACTTT.

This clone was counted many times. V usage is TRBV3-1 (or the pseudogene TRBV3-2) and J usage is TRBJ2-7; possibly TRBD2 for D (7 bases). The V end was cut by 4 bases, the J end by 2 bases, with 15 bases between. This CDR3 is 15 amino acids long. Germline assignment: CDR1 LGHDT and CDR2 YNNKEL (reference sequence). CDR3 nucleotides: TGTGCCAGCAGCCCAATCGCGGGGGCCCCCTACGAGCAGTACTTC. Translated: CASSPIAGAPYEQYF.

The chain employs TRBV6-5 and TRBJ1-6; D is unresolved. V dropped 6 bases and J dropped 0 bases, with 3 bases sitting between them. The CDR3 has 13 residues. Germline CDR1 reads MNHEY; CDR2 reads SVGAGI. CDR3 amino acids: CASRRSYNSPLHF. The DNA for the CDR3 is TGTGCCAGCAGGCGCTCCTATAATTCACCCCTCCACTTT.

This clone has just one count. The sample contains more than one DNA sequence encoding this CDR3. This chain joins TRBV2 and TRBJ2-2; a possible D gene is TRBD2 (5 bases). CDR3 length: 14 amino acids. Trimming took 6 bases from V and 5 from J, leaving 13 bases between them. The germline gives CDR1 SNHLY, CDR2 FYNNEI. For the CDR3, the DNA is TGTGCCAGCAGCGGGAACTTAGTTACCGGGGAGCTGTTTTTT. Amino acids: CASSGNLVTGELFF.

In its sample, this clone was seen a few times. V and J are TRBV7-9 and TRBJ1-5; no firm D call. CDR3 length: 14 residues. Trimming shortened V by 1 base and J by 7 bases, and 11 bases separated the two germline ends. The germline V gene encodes CDR1 SEHNR and CDR2 FQNEAQ (reference sequence). CDR3 DNA sequence: TGTGCCAGCAGCTTAGACGGGGTGGGGCAGCCCCAGCATTTT. Amino acids: CASSLDGVGQPQHF.

The chain carries TRBV6-5 and TRBJ1-4; 11 bases align to TRBD1. J gave up 7 bases and V 8 bases, and 6 bases lay outside the gene matches. The CDR3 runs to 14 residues. The germline gives CDR1 MNHEY, CDR2 SVGAGI. CDR3 sequence reads: CASEGQGAREKLFF. The DNA for the CDR3 is TGTGCCAGCGAAGGACAGGGGGCCCGTGAAAAACTGTTTTTT.

This chain connects TRBV3-1 (or the pseudogene TRBV3-2) to TRBJ1-3; D might be TRBD1 (6 bases). Germline V gene sequence: CDR1 LGHDT, CDR2 YNNKEL (reference sequence). The CDR3 has 14 amino acids. The V and J ends lost 6 bases and 1 base respectively, with 10 bases between them. CDR3 protein: CASSTGPSGNTIYF. The CDR3 DNA is TGTGCCAGCAGTACAGGGCCTTCTGGAAACACCATATATTTT.

The chain links TRBV29-1 to TRBJ1-3, with 8 bases fitting TRBD1. This CDR3 comprises 14 residues. Germline CDR1 SQVTM, CDR2 ANQGSEA. V was clipped by 5 bases and J by 4 bases; unmatched bases: 7. This CDR3 reads CSVQPGQVGNTIYF. The DNA for the CDR3 is TGCAGCGTTCAACCGGGACAGGTGGGAAACACCATATATTTT. The full variable domain, its missing parts supplied by reference TRBV29-1 and TRBJ1-3, is SAVISQKPSRDICQRGTSLTIQCQVDSQVTMMFWYRQQPGQSLTLIATANQGSEATYESGFVIDKFPISRPNLTFSTLTVSNMSPEDSSIYLCSVQPGQVGNTIYFGEGSWLTVV.

The chain links TRBV29-1 to TRBJ2-5; 7 bases are a match to TRBD1. Germline V gene lookup returns CDR1 SQVTM and CDR2 ANQGSEA. The CDR3 consists of 14 residues. The V segment lost 3 bases and the J segment 6 bases; nucleotides outside the gene matches: 10. In nucleotides, the CDR3 is TGCAGCGTTGAGAATTTTAAACAGGGGAAGACCCAGTACTTC. Protein product: CSVENFKQGKTQYF.

This clone was detected once. This chain joins TRBV18 and TRBJ2-5, with D tentatively TRBD2 (6 bases). The V end lost 3 bases, the J end lost 13 bases, and 12 bases lay between the germline ends. The germline V gene has CDR1 KGHSH and CDR2 LQKENI. The CDR3 loop spans 11 amino acids. Here the CDR3 reads CASSPGLPLYF. The CDR3 DNA is TGTGCCAGCTCACCGGGACTCCCCCTGTACTTC.

The V gene is TRBV5-5, the J gene TRBJ1-4; possibly TRBD1 for D (5 bases). This CDR3 region has 16 residues. V lost 4 bases, J lost 0 bases, and 13 bases lay in between. Germline V lookup: CDR1 SGHKS, CDR2 YYEKEE (reference sequence). DNA for the CDR3: TGTGCCAGCAGCCCAAGGACACCTTCAACTAATGAAAAACTGTTTTTT. Translated, it gives CASSPRTPSTNEKLFF.

The chain combines TRBV28 with TRBJ1-2; 7 positions match TRBD1. Per the germline V gene, CDR1 is MDHEN and CDR2 is SYDVKM. The CDR3 is 13 residues long. Losses at the gene ends were 5 bases for V and 2 bases for J; bases not matched to a gene: 2. CDR3 loop: CASSTGENYGYTF. The CDR3 DNA reads as TGTGCCAGCAGTACAGGGGAGAACTATGGCTACACCTTC.

This chain connects TRBV28 to TRBJ1-2; possible D gene TRBD1, 5 bases. Germline-derived CDR1 and CDR2 are MDHEN and SYDVKM. With 2 bases removed from V and 2 bases from J, the gap between germline ends came to 9 bases. CDR3 size: 14 residues. DNA for the CDR3: TGTGCCAGCAGTTTAGGGGCAGACAACTATGGCTACACCTTC. It encodes CASSLGADNYGYTF.